Following are 24 T cell receptor beta chains from one sample sequenced in a study of cytomegalovirus exposure and HLA in healthy donors. PCR used 60 Vbeta primers and 13 Jbeta primers. Profiled with immunoSEQ multiplex PCR; TCRdb holds only in-frame clones, not every one. The sample holds over 45,000 clones, 83% seen once. Sequenced material: PBMCs. All receptors derive from a man between 25 and 39 years old in good health and CMV-seronegative.

This chain joins TRBV29-1 and TRBJ1-6, with a tentative D call TRBD1 (6 bases). Trimming took off 5 bases at V and 8 bases at J, with 40 bases between the two ends. CDR3 length: 22 amino acids. Germline V gives CDR1 SQVTM, CDR2 ANQGSEA. The CDR3 reads CSVSPCTPKPPRSGAGDSPLHF. Here the CDR3 DNA reads TGCAGCGTTTCCCCTTGTACGCCTAAGCCGCCCAGGAGTGGGGCAGGGGATTCACCCCTCCACTTT.

The genes are TRBV6-4 and TRBJ2-2; D is ambiguous. Germline values: CDR1 MRHNA, CDR2 SNTAGT. The CDR3 consists of 15 residues. Trimming stripped 3 bases from V and 0 bases from J, with 8 bases between. CDR3 sequence (DNA): TGTGCCAGCAGTGAGGCATCCGCGAACACCGGGGAGCTGTTTTTT. Encoded protein: CASSEASANTGELFF.

The genes are TRBV7-8 and TRBJ1-4, with 8 bases lining up with TRBD1. CDR1 and CDR2 from the germline V gene are SGHVS and FQNEAQ. This CDR3 has 16 residues. With V trimmed by 5 bases and J by 8 bases, 13 bases remained unmatched. CDR3 coding DNA: TGTGCCAGCAGCGCGGTCGGACAGGGAGGGTTCGAAAAACTGTTTTTT. This gives the protein CASSAVGQGGFEKLFF.

This chain uses TRBV28 with TRBJ2-5, with a weak D call TRBD1 (5 bases). CDR1 and CDR2 from the germline V gene are MDHEN and SYDVKM. This CDR3 has 14 residues. The germline V and J ends were trimmed by 2 bases and 5 bases, with 12 bases remaining between them. In DNA form, the CDR3 reads TGTGCCAGCAGTTTAAGGGATCACAGGGAGACCCAGTACTTC. Its protein product is CASSLRDHRETQYF.

As for this clone: A read error may account for a junction end that differs from germline. The chain combines TRBV7-9 with TRBJ2-3; weak D call: TRBD1 (5 bases). This CDR3 has 15 amino acids. CDR1 and CDR2 (germline): SEHNR, FQNEAQ (reference sequence). For the CDR3, the DNA is TGTTCCAGCAGCTCCAGGGTGATTGCTGCAGATACGCAGTATTTT. The encoded protein is CSSSSRVIAADTQYF.

This clone was counted between two and nine times. The gene calls are TRBV5-6 and TRBJ1-2, with 8 bases that match TRBD1. The CDR3 sequence is 12 residues long. The germline V gene encodes CDR1 SGHDT and CDR2 YYEEEE. The ends lost 4 bases at V and 7 bases at J; junction bases unmatched: 3. The DNA for the CDR3 is TGTGCCAGCAGCCCAGACAGGGGTGGCTACACCTTC. This codes for CASSPDRGGYTF.

This clone occurred a few times. The chain recombines TRBV6-1 with TRBJ2-6, with 9 positions matching TRBD1. Per germline, CDR1 MNHNS and CDR2 SASEGT. V dropped 4 bases and J dropped 1; count of bases not matched to a gene: 5. CDR3 length equals 17 residues. The CDR3 spells CASSATGGRSGANVLTF. The CDR3 nucleotides read TGTGCCAGCAGTGCGACAGGGGGGAGGTCTGGGGCCAACGTCCTGACTTTC.

V is TRBV12-5 and J is TRBJ2-1, with D maybe TRBD2 (5 bases). Trimming cost V 2 bases and J 5 bases, with 16 bases left between them. In germline, CDR1 is LGHNT, CDR2 FRNRAP. This CDR3 comprises 16 residues. The CDR3 nucleotides are TGTGCTAGTGGTTTGAGGGCACGCTTGGGAGACAATGAGCAGTTCTTC. It translates to CASGLRARLGDNEQFF.

The rearrangement uses TRBV2 and TRBJ2-5; 7 bases are a match to TRBD1. Matching the DNA end better, TRBJ2-7 makes the J call doubtful. Germline CDR1 is SNHLY and CDR2 is FYNNEI. This CDR3 region has 13 residues. The CDR3 is CAISDRSSYEQYF. In nucleotides, the CDR3 is TGTGCCATCTCGGACAGGAGCTCCTACGAGCAGTACTTC.

The V call is TRBV2, the J call TRBJ2-5, with TRBD2 identical over 12 bases. The length of the CDR3 is 17 residues. V lost 6 bases, J lost 1 base, and 9 bases stayed unmatched. Germline CDR1 SNHLY, CDR2 FYNNEI. The chain's CDR3 is CASRTLKTSGGQETQYF. DNA of the CDR3: TGTGCCAGCAGGACTCTGAAGACTAGCGGGGGCCAAGAGACCCAGTACTTC.

The rearrangement links TRBV11-2 to TRBJ1-5; D uncertain. Germline V gives CDR1 SGHAT, CDR2 FQNNGV. V was clipped by 6 bases and J by 6 bases, with 12 bases between them. This CDR3 is built from 13 residues. The CDR3 region has the DNA TGTGCCAGCAGTACCGGGTCCGGTCAGCCCCAGCATTTT. The encoded protein is CASSTGSGQPQHF.

The CDR3 sequence is CAISAGELIAKNIQYF. CDR3 coding DNA: TGTGCCATCAGTGCGGGGGAATTGATAGCCAAAAACATTCAGTACTTC. This rearrangement joins TRBV10-3 to TRBJ2-4, with a possible D match to TRBD2 (6 bases). The CDR3 length is 16 residues. Trimming took off 4 bases at V and 0 bases at J, with 13 bases between the two ends. The germline gives CDR1 ENHRY, CDR2 SYGVKD.

The genes are TRBV5-1 and TRBJ2-1; 10 nucleotides match TRBD2. The V gene end was trimmed by 5 bases and the J gene end by 7 bases; junction bases not matched to a gene: 9. The CDR3 covers 15 residues. CDR1 SGHRS and CDR2 YFSETQ come from the germline V gene. Written as DNA, the CDR3 is TGCGCCAGCAGAACCCAAGGAGCGGGAGGGAATGAGCAGTTCTTC. Its protein is CASRTQGAGGNEQFF.

This chain uses TRBV25-1 with TRBJ1-3; 9 nucleotides match TRBD1. The CDR3 totals 13 residues. The germline gives CDR1 MGHDK, CDR2 SYGVNS. The trim removed 4 bases at V and 11 bases at J, leaving 6 bases unmatched. The DNA of the CDR3 is TGTGCCAGCAGTGCCGGGACAGGGTGTTCCATATATTTT. Its protein product is CASSAGTGCSIYF.

This clone was observed a few times. The chain links TRBV5-1 to TRBJ1-2; 8 bases agree with TRBD1. Germline lookup yields CDR1 SGHRS and CDR2 YFSETQ. This CDR3 contains 15 residues. The junction had 9 bases not matched to a gene; V was cut back by 1 base and J by 7 bases. The CDR3 is CASSLSPQGESGYTF. In DNA form, the CDR3 reads TGCGCCAGCAGCTTGTCCCCACAGGGGGAAAGTGGCTACACCTTC.

The V call is TRBV7-2, the J call TRBJ1-1; TRBD1 might be the D (5 bases). Deletions cut 4 bases from V and 10 bases from J, with 13 bases between. This CDR3 is built from 12 residues. Germline V gene sequence: CDR1 SGHTA, CDR2 FQGNSA. CDR3 region: CASSSRPGGAFF. CDR3 bases: TGTGCCAGCAGCTCCCGCCCGGGGGGAGCTTTCTTT.

V and J are TRBV25-1 and TRBJ2-5, with TRBD1 matching over 9 bases. The end of the DNA is better explained by TRBJ2-7, so the J call may be wrong. CDR3 size: 17 residues. Per the germline V gene, CDR1 is MGHDK and CDR2 is SYGVNS. The CDR3 region has the DNA TGTGCCAGCAGTGAGAGCAGGCCCGGGACAGGGACCTACGAGCAGTACTTC. Its translation: CASSESRPGTGTYEQYF.

The CDR3: CASSDWAWNTGELFF. The CDR3 coding sequence is TGTGCCAGCAGTGATTGGGCTTGGAACACCGGGGAGCTGTTTTTT. V and J are TRBV25-1 and TRBJ2-2; D is unclear. Germline V CDR1 and CDR2: MGHDK, SYGVNS. Trimming removed 3 bases at V and 1 base at J, with 9 bases between. This CDR3 has 15 residues.

The chain combines TRBV10-1 with TRBJ2-3; no definite D call. The CDR3 totals 13 residues. Trimming shortened V by 2 bases and J by 4 bases, and 7 bases separated the two germline ends. Per germline, CDR1 WNHNN and CDR2 SYGVQD (reference sequence). CDR3 sequence: CASSEDVADTQYF. The CDR3 DNA follows: TGCGCCAGCAGTGAGGATGTAGCAGATACGCAGTATTTT.

The chain links TRBV27 to TRBJ2-5, with 9 bases fitting TRBD2. CDR1 and CDR2 (germline): MNHEY, SMNVEV (reference sequence). The CDR3 contains 14 residues. The V and J ends lost 8 bases and 1 base, in that order; junction bases with no gene match: 5. In DNA form, the CDR3 reads TGTGCCAGCGCGCGCGGGAGGGCCCAAGAGACCCAGTACTTC. Translation gives CASARGRAQETQYF.

The V gene is TRBV14, the J gene TRBJ2-2, with 13 positions matching TRBD2. V shed 4 bases, J shed 6 bases, and the junction held 8 bases outside the gene matches. Germline loops: CDR1 SGHDN, CDR2 FVKESK. CDR3 length: 17 residues. Here the CDR3 DNA reads TGTGCCAGCAGCCCAGGACTAGCGGGGGTATTTGCCGGGGAGCTGTTTTTT. Translating gives CASSPGLAGVFAGELFF.

The chain recombines TRBV10-3 with TRBJ2-5; 7 nucleotides line up with TRBD1. The CDR3 is made up of 15 amino acids. The V gene's germline CDR1 is ENHRY and CDR2 SYGVKD. The V segment lost 5 bases and the J segment 7 bases; nucleotides outside the gene matches: 13. The CDR3 loop is CAISRSTGPDGTQYF. In DNA form, the CDR3 reads TGTGCCATCAGTAGGTCGACAGGGCCGGATGGGACCCAGTACTTC.

This chain uses TRBV7-9 with TRBJ1-4; 9 nucleotides agree with TRBD1. After removal of 5 bases from V and 3 bases from J, the junction contained 10 bases not matched to a gene. Germline CDR1 reads SEHNR; CDR2 reads FQNEAQ (reference sequence). The CDR3 length is 17 residues. The CDR3 region has the DNA TGTGCCAGCAGCATACAGGGGGCCGGAAGGGCTAATGAAAAACTGTTTTTT. Encoded protein: CASSIQGAGRANEKLFF.

The chain has TRBV29-1 and TRBJ2-1; TRBD1 agrees at 10 bases. The CDR3 spans 14 residues. Germline V gene lookup returns CDR1 SQVTM and CDR2 ANQGSEA. The junction had 10 bases not matched to a gene; V was cut back by 5 bases and J by 9 bases. CDR3 loop: CSVTPGTGVAEQFF. CDR3 nucleotide sequence: TGCAGCGTTACCCCCGGGACAGGGGTCGCTGAGCAGTTCTTC.